This T cell receptor (beta chain) was found in a study of T cell responses to AZD1222 COVID-19 vaccine. Study overall: Whether given at about 4 or about 12 weeks, second doses were pooled.

Overall study findings and caveats: The repertoires were collected only after the peak T cell response. White British people made up most donors, females outnumbered males, and clonal diversity was possibly underestimated.

Data came from immunoSEQ multiplex PCR; TCRdb stores just in-frame clones and leaves some out. There are about 150,000 clones in the sample; 80% to 90% occur only once, and about 5% lies in the top ten. Notes on this clone: Antigen specificity is unknown.

The CDR3 length is 15 residues. V was trimmed by 6 bases and J by 4 bases, leaving 16 bases between them. The germline V gene has CDR1 SGHTA and CDR2 FQGTGA. This TCR derives from an adult in good health. The specimen comprised peripheral blood, sampled on day 0 of AZD1222 vaccination. V and J are TRBV7-3 and TRBJ2-1; D may be TRBD2 (5 bases). The CDR3 DNA follows: TGTGCCAGCAGTACGACCGGGGATCGATACAATGAGCAGTTCTTC. This translates into CASSTTGDRYNEQFF.